This T cell receptor (beta chain) is from a study of response to subunit inactivated influenza vaccine. TCRdb recomputed calls from the RT-PCR reads with MiXCR, one row per CDR3 protein. The repertoire holds just under 550,000 distinct CDR3 sequences, with around a quarter as singletons. This CDR3 is 15 amino acids long. Trimming took 3 bases from V and 7 from J; bases not matched to a gene: 10. These sequences were also reported in another study, on T cells expressing NK-cell markers. That paper states: What made the TCR beta cDNA was 5'RACE template switching with UMIs. Cells sorted as CD3+CD56+NKG2C+, CD3+CD56+NKG2C- and CD3+CD56-NKG2C+ T cells supplied the TCR beta repertoires.

The chain couples TRBV12-3 or TRBV12-4 to TRBJ1-2; 8 nucleotides agree with TRBD1. Sequences were derived from CD4+ T cells sorted from PBMCs, sampled 12 days after vaccination. This clonotype originated in a man between 50 and 59 years old who received an inactivated influenza vaccine. CDR3 DNA: TGTGCCAGCAGTTTTACCGGGACAGGAAAGCGTGGCTACACCTTC. It specifies CASSFTGTGKRGYTF.